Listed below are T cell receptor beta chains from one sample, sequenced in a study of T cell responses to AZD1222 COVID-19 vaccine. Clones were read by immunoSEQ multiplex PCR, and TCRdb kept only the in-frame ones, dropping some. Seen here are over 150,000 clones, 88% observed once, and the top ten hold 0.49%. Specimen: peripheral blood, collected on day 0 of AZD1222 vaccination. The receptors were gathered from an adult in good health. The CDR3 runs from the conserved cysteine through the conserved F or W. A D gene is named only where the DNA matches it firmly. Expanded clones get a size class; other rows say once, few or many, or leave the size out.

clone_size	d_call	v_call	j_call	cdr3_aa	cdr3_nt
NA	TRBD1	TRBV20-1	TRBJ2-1	CSAGTVQFF	TGCAGTGCCGGGACAGTCCAGTTCTTC
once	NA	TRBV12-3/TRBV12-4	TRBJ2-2	CASSVGPKGELFF	TGTGCCAGCAGTGTAGGGCCGAAGGGGGAGCTGTTTTTT
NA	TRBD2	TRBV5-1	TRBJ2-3	CASSAGLAVGTDTQYF	TGCGCCAGCAGCGCGGGACTAGCGGTAGGCACAGATACGCAGTATTTT
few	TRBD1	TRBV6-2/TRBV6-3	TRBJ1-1	CASSYRRDRGHTEAFF	TGTGCCAGCAGTTACCGCCGGGACAGGGGGCACACTGAAGCTTTCTTT
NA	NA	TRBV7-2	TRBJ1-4	CASSLLGAANEKLFF	TGTGCCAGCAGCCTCCTGGGGGCGGCTAATGAAAAACTGTTTTTT
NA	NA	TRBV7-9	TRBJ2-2	CASSLLLHTGELFF	TGTGCCAGCAGCTTATTACTACACACCGGGGAGCTGTTTTTT
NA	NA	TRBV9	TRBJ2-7	CASSVGPRTEPYEQYF	TGTGCCAGCAGCGTAGGGCCGCGGACAGAACCCTACGAGCAGTACTTC
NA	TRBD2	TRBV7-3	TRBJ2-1	CASSPTGAGVRNEQFF	TGTGCCAGCAGCCCCACCGGAGCGGGAGTTAGGAATGAGCAGTTCTTC
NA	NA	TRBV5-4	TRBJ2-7	CASSSRTESSYEQYF	TGTGCCAGCAGCTCACGGACAGAGAGCTCCTACGAGCAGTACTTC
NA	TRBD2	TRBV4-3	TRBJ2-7	CASSQERTSGYDSYEQYF	TGCGCCAGCAGCCAAGAGCGGACTAGCGGGTACGACTCCTACGAGCAGTACTTC